The sequence of this T cell receptor beta chain was determined in a study of regulatory T cells in long-lasting Graves disease. Time point reported: newly diagnosed GD, antithyroid drugs for less than 3 months. RNA extracted from PBMCs served as the sequencing template. The CDR3 is made up of 15 amino acids. The germline CDR1 and CDR2 sequences are GTSNPN and SVGIG (reference sequence). Sequencing libraries for TCR beta were prepared with iRepertoire HTBI primers and Arm-PCR of CDR3 regions. TCRdb used MiXCR to reprocess the multiplex PCR reads, holding one entry per CDR3 protein. The sample consists of roughly 500,000 distinct CDR3 sequences, approximately 13% of them appearing once. A remark on this clonotype: A much bigger clone sits one base away, suggesting this may be a read error.

This sample was also put to use in a study of T cells in Graves' hyperthyroidism and ophthalmopathy.

The source is a man aged 25-45 years with Graves disease. V is TRBV30 and J is TRBJ2-1, with 10 bases fitting TRBD2. The J call may be in error: the DNA end matches TRBJ2-5 better. Sequencing used peripheral blood mononuclear cells (PBMCs), obtained at new diagnosis, from a patient treated with antithyroid drugs. The CDR3 nucleotides read TGTGCCCGGAGTACAAGCGGGAGGGTATGGGAGACCCAGTACTTC. This translates into CARSTSGRVWETQYF.